A selection of T cell receptor beta chains follows, all from one sample in a study of blood T cell repertoires in COVID-19. Repertoires were generated with immunoSEQ multiplex PCR, while TCRdb's copy carries only in-frame clones and drops some. The repertoire holds 150,000 to 200,000 clones, about 81% seen once, with about a tenth in the top ten. What was sequenced was peripheral blood. The receptors come from a human donor in a cohort sampled during active COVID-19. Each CDR3 is given with its conserved first and last residue. The D gene is left open where the match is weak. Part of the rows lack a size; the others show once, few, many or a class for expanded clones.

V	D	size	J	DNA	CDR3
TRBV15	NA	NA	TRBJ1-1	TGTGCCACCAGCAGAGTACAGGAGATGAACACTGAAGCTTTCTTT	CATSRVQEMNTEAFF
TRBV7-9	NA	NA	TRBJ2-5	TGTGCCAGCAGCTTAGCTCGAGAGACCCAGTACTTC	CASSLARETQYF
TRBV9	TRBD1	NA	TRBJ1-4	TGTGCCAGCCAACAGGGACAGCTTAATGAAAAACTGTTTTTT	CASQQGQLNEKLFF
TRBV7-2	TRBD2	few	TRBJ2-5	TGTGCCAGCAGCTTCGGACTAGCGGGGGGGCAAGAGACCCAGTACTTC	CASSFGLAGGQETQYF
TRBV10-3	NA	few	TRBJ2-2	TGTGCCATCAGAGATGGGCCGGCATGGGACACCGGGGAGCTGTTTTTT	CAIRDGPAWDTGELFF
TRBV9	NA	NA	TRBJ2-1	TGTGCCAGCTCCTCGGGGGACAATGAGCAGTTCTTC	CASSSGDNEQFF
TRBV7-2	NA	many	TRBJ1-6	TGTGCCAGCAGCCGTCCGGTTGTCGGGCAGCGGAATTCACCCCTCCACTTT	CASSRPVVGQRNSPLHF
TRBV6-5	TRBD2	NA	TRBJ2-2	TGTGCCAGCAGCCCGAGACTAGCGGGATCCGGGGAGCTGTTTTTT	CASSPRLAGSGELFF
TRBV2	NA	NA	TRBJ1-2	TGTGCCAGCAGTGAGGGCAACAGAGGCTACACCTTC	CASSEGNRGYTF
TRBV7-8	NA	NA	TRBJ2-1	TGTGCCAGCAGCTTAGGAGGGTCCGGTGAGCAGTTCTTC	CASSLGGSGEQFF
TRBV12-5	NA	NA	TRBJ2-5	TGTGCTAGTGGGTCTACAGGGAAATCAGAGACCCAGTACTTC	CASGSTGKSETQYF
TRBV25-1	TRBD1	NA	TRBJ1-1	TGTGCCAGCAGTGGGACAGGGGCCCTGGAAGCTTTCTTT	CASSGTGALEAFF
TRBV4-3	NA	NA	TRBJ2-7	TGCGCCAGCAGCCAAGATCTCTTGCAGGGCTCCTACGAGCAGTACTTC	CASSQDLLQGSYEQYF
TRBV7-9	TRBD2	once	TRBJ2-7	TGTGCCAGCAGGGGGAGAGGGGAGGGCGAGCAGTACTTC	CASRGRGEGEQYF
TRBV19	TRBD1	once	TRBJ1-1	TGTGCCAGTAGTCGACAGGGAGAAGCTTTCTTT	CASSRQGEAFF
TRBV19	NA	NA	TRBJ2-1	TGTGCCAGTAGTACAGGACTGGATCGCCCCTACAATGAGCAGTTCTTC	CASSTGLDRPYNEQFF
TRBV5-5	TRBD1	few	TRBJ1-6	TGTGCCAGCAGCTTGCGGGACAGAAATTCACCCCTCCACTTT	CASSLRDRNSPLHF
TRBV27	TRBD1	medium-sized	TRBJ1-4	TGTGCCAGCAGTGACAGGGGTGCTAATGAAAAACTGTTTTTT	CASSDRGANEKLFF
TRBV28	NA	NA	TRBJ1-6	TGTGCCAGCAGTGAGGGCTCCTATAATTCACCCCTCCACTTT	CASSEGSYNSPLHF
TRBV6-2/TRBV6-3	NA	NA	TRBJ2-2	TGTGCCAGCAGTCCGCCTCGGACAGCATCCTTCAACACCGGGGAGCTGTTTTTT	CASSPPRTASFNTGELFF
TRBV30	NA	NA	TRBJ1-1	TGTGCCTGGGCGCCGGGGGACACTGAAGCTTTCTTT	CAWAPGDTEAFF
TRBV11-2	NA	NA	TRBJ1-5	TGTGCCAGCAGCCCCACCGCCGGGGACAATCAGCCCCAGCATTTT	CASSPTAGDNQPQHF
TRBV2	NA	few	TRBJ2-1	TGTGCCAGCGGGACTTCCTCTTTCAATGAGCAGTTCTTC	CASGTSSFNEQFF
TRBV1	NA	NA	TRBJ2-1	TGCACCAGCTGGCTTCTGGGACAGGAGAATGAGCAGTTCTTC	CTSWLLGQENEQFF
TRBV30	NA	NA	TRBJ2-1	TGTGCCTGGAGTCAGAGTGGGCATGAGCAGTTCTTC	CAWSQSGHEQFF
TRBV7-9	NA	NA	TRBJ2-7	TGTGCCAGCAGCTTGGGTCAGGGGAATTTCGAGCAGTACTTC	CASSLGQGNFEQYF
TRBV6-6	NA	few	TRBJ2-7	TGTGCCAGCAGTTCGCCCACCCTAGCCTCCTACGAGCAGTACTTC	CASSSPTLASYEQYF